This TCR beta chain was identified in a study of blood T cell repertoires in COVID-19. Turning to the study itself: COVID-19 samples from acute and convalescent phases originated in the United States, Italy and Spain. Nucleic acid was either cDNA or gDNA, and it came from T cells, B-cell-depleted T cells, or PBMCs.

V was shortened by 6 bases and J by 2 bases, with 8 bases between the two germline ends. Germline CDR1 MNHEY, CDR2 SMNVEV (reference sequence). The CDR3 covers 13 residues. Per the original data handling: Reference gene primer amplification yielded estimated nucleated cell counts. Assay used: immunoSEQ multiplex PCR; TCRdb lists only in-frame clones, some missing. From that table come the V and J calls and clone size; the DNA was used to work out D and trimming. The sample lists under 200,000 clones, roughly 93% occurring once. This receptor was taken from a man aged 18 to 29 with acute or convalescent COVID-19. What was sequenced was peripheral blood. This sequence joins TRBV27 and TRBJ2-1, with D maybe TRBD2 (6 bases). CDR3 coding DNA: TGTGCCAGCAGCGGGAGCGCCTACAATGAGCAGTTCTTC. Its protein product is CASSGSAYNEQFF.